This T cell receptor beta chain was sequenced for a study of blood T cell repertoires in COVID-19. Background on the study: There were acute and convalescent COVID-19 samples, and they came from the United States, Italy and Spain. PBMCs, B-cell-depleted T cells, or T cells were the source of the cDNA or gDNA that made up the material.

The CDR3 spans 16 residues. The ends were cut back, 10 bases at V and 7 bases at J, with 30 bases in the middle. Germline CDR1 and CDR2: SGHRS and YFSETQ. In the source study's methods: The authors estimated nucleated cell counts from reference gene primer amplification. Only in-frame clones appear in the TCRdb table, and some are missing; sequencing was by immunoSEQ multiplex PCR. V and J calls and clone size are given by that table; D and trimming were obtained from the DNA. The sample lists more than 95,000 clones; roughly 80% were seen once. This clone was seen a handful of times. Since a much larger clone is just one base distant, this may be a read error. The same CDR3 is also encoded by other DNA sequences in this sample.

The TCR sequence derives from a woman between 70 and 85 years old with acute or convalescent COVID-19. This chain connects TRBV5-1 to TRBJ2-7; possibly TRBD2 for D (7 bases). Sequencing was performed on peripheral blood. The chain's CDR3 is CARLRRWGGRGWEQYF. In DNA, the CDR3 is TGCGCCCGCTTGCGCCGTTGGGGGGGCCGGGGGTGGGAGCAGTACTTC.